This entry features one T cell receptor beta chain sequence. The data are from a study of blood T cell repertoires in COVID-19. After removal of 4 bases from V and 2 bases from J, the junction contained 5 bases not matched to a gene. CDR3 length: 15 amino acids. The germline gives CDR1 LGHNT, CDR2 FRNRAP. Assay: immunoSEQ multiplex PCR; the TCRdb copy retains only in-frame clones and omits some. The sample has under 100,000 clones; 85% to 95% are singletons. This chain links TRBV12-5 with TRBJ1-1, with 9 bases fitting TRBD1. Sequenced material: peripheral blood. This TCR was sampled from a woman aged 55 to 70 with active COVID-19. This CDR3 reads CASGSGQGRNTEAFF. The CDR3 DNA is TGTGCTAGTGGTTCGGGACAGGGTAGAAACACTGAAGCTTTCTTT.